Presented here are 16 T cell receptor beta chains from one specimen sequenced in a study of OX40 agonist ivuxolimab in advanced cancers. TCRdb's table, derived via immunoSEQ multiplex PCR, lists solely in-frame clones and lacks some. The sample carries around 57,000 clones, roughly 88% recorded once. The specimen comprised CD4+ or CD8+ T cells sorted from blood, sampled in a trial of the OX40 agonist ivuxolimab. Source of these receptors: an adult with an advanced solid tumor such as melanoma, head and neck, liver or kidney cancer.

This chain joins TRBV6-1 and TRBJ1-6; the D is unclear. Germline CDR1 reads MNHNS; CDR2 reads SASEGT. Trimming pared 4 bases from V and 3 bases from J, leaving 4 bases between. The CDR3 is made up of 13 amino acids. CDR3: CASSASYNSPLHF. Here the CDR3 DNA reads TGTGCCAGCAGTGCTAGCTATAATTCACCCCTCCACTTT.

V usage is TRBV9 and J usage is TRBJ2-3; 13 bases agree with TRBD2. The CDR3 is 16 residues long. Germline V lookup: CDR1 SGDLS, CDR2 YYNGEE. The V and J ends lost 1 base and 6 bases, in that order; junction bases with no gene match: 5. The CDR3 loop reads CASSVTSGGAYDTQYF. The DNA for the CDR3 is TGTGCCAGCAGCGTAACTAGCGGGGGGGCATATGATACGCAGTATTTT.

V and J are TRBV11-2 and TRBJ2-2, with D unclear. Trimming pared 1 base from V and 5 bases from J, leaving 14 bases between. In germline, CDR1 is SGHAT, CDR2 FQNNGV. CDR3 length: 16 residues. CDR3 loop: CASSLARRRSTGELFF. CDR3 in DNA: TGTGCCAGCAGCTTAGCTAGACGACGGTCTACCGGGGAGCTGTTTTTT.

In its sample, this clone was seen once. The chain has TRBV2 and TRBJ2-5; 7 bases fit TRBD2. Germline V CDR1 and CDR2: SNHLY, FYNNEI. V was pared by 7 bases and J by 4 bases, with 9 bases of the junction left unmatched. CDR3 length: 14 residues. The CDR3 reads CASIGGGDGETQYF. The CDR3 DNA reads as TGTGCCAGCATCGGGGGAGGGGACGGAGAGACCCAGTACTTC.

The V and J genes are TRBV6-5 and TRBJ1-4; D might be TRBD1 (6 bases). CDR1 is MNHEY, CDR2 SVGAGI, per germline. This CDR3 contains 14 residues. Trimming cost V 6 bases and J 8 bases, with 16 bases left between them. CDR3 region: CASRTGTRGEKLFF. The CDR3 DNA is TGTGCCAGCAGAACCGGGACACGGGGCGAAAAACTGTTTTTT.

The gene calls are TRBV19 and TRBJ2-5, with a tentative D call TRBD1 (6 bases). V lost 5 bases and J lost 4, with 20 bases in between. This CDR3 spans 16 amino acids. CDR1 is LNHDA, CDR2 SQIVND, per germline (reference sequence). CDR3 loop: CASSLGQLSAPETQYF. CDR3 in DNA: TGTGCCAGTAGTCTTGGACAGCTTTCCGCCCCAGAGACCCAGTACTTC.

The chain has TRBV4-2 and TRBJ2-1; 12 nucleotides line up with TRBD2. The germline V gene has CDR1 LGHNA and CDR2 YNFKEQ. CDR3 length equals 15 residues. Trimming at V came to 4 bases and at J to 12 bases, leaving 10 bases not matched to a gene. The CDR3 protein is CASSPLVASGGGQFF. The DNA of the CDR3 is TGTGCCAGCAGCCCCCTGGTGGCTAGCGGGGGGGGGCAGTTCTTC.

The chain couples TRBV15 to TRBJ1-1, with 7 bases lining up with TRBD1. CDR3 size: 16 residues. The V gene end was trimmed by 0 bases and the J gene end by 2 bases; junction bases not matched to a gene: 6. Germline CDR1 reads LNHNV; CDR2 reads YYDKDF (reference sequence). The CDR3 DNA sequence: TGTGCCACCAGCAGAGATTTGGACAGGACTAACACTGAAGCTTTCTTT. Translating gives CATSRDLDRTNTEAFF.

A note on this clone: Other DNA sequences in this sample translate to the same CDR3. The chain employs TRBV11-3 and TRBJ2-7; TRBD1 agrees at 9 bases. This CDR3 has 15 amino acids. CDR1 and CDR2 (germline): SGHNT, YENEEA. Trimming cost V 1 base and J 4 bases; bases outside gene matches: 5. The CDR3 DNA follows: TGTGCCAGCAGCTTAGGGGGACAGGGAGAATACGAGCAGTACTTC. The encoded protein is CASSLGGQGEYEQYF.

The chain has TRBV11-2 and TRBJ1-4; maybe TRBD1 (5 bases). Germline CDR1 SGHAT, CDR2 FQNNGV. The V gene lost 5 bases and the J gene lost 3 bases, with 22 bases spanning the gap. The CDR3 totals 18 residues. The CDR3 loop is CASSPRLPGGSSNEKLFF. In nucleotides, the CDR3 is TGTGCCAGCAGCCCTCGACTACCGGGGGGTTCGTCTAATGAAAAACTGTTTTTT.

V usage is TRBV9 and J usage is TRBJ2-7; D is tentatively TRBD1 or TRBD2 (5 bases each). The V end lost 4 bases, the J end lost 0 bases, and 23 bases lay between the germline ends. From germline, CDR1 is SGDLS and CDR2 YYNGEE. This CDR3 region has 18 residues. The CDR3 bases are TGTGCCAGCAGCCCGCAGCCAACCGGGACGGTGAGCTCCTACGAGCAGTACTTC. Its translation is CASSPQPTGTVSSYEQYF.

V and J are TRBV7-2 and TRBJ2-2; the D gene is possibly TRBD2 (5 bases). The V end was cut by 0 bases, the J end by 4 bases, with 9 bases between. The CDR3 covers 15 residues. CDR1 is SGHTA and CDR2 is FQGNSA in the germline V gene. The CDR3 region has the DNA TGTGCCAGCAGCTTAGCGAGGGTTGCCACCGGGGAGCTGTTTTTT. The encoded protein is CASSLARVATGELFF.

This clone was detected once. This chain uses TRBV9 with TRBJ1-4, with 9 bases lining up with TRBD1. Unmatched junction bases numbered 5, after V lost 3 bases and J lost 8 bases. Germline CDR1 reads SGDLS; CDR2 reads YYNGEE. The CDR3 totals 14 residues. Here the CDR3 reads CASSAGTGSEKLFF. The CDR3 bases are TGTGCCAGCAGCGCCGGGACAGGGTCCGAAAAACTGTTTTTT.

The rearrangement uses TRBV5-1 and TRBJ1-2, with D hard to call. Trimming removed 7 bases at V and 2 bases at J, with 12 bases between. The CDR3 extends over 13 amino acids. Looked up from germline, CDR1 is SGHRS and CDR2 is YFSETQ. CDR3 bases: TGCGCCAGCGCACCCGACACCAACTATGGCTACACCTTC. It translates to CASAPDTNYGYTF.

This chain links TRBV6-5 with TRBJ1-1, with D unresolved. There are 11 residues in the CDR3. V was trimmed by 6 bases and J by 8 bases, leaving 10 bases between them. The germline gives CDR1 MNHEY, CDR2 SVGAGI. CDR3 nucleotide sequence: TGTGCCAGCAGAGGGCAGTCAGAAGCTTTCTTT. It translates to CASRGQSEAFF.

V is TRBV9 and J is TRBJ1-2, with D perhaps TRBD1 (6 bases). The CDR3 totals 16 residues. Germline V lookup: CDR1 SGDLS, CDR2 YYNGEE. Trimming stripped 0 bases from V and 6 bases from J, with 18 bases between. CDR3 in amino acids: CASSVVLSGAPDGYTF. DNA of the CDR3: TGTGCCAGCAGCGTAGTCTTATCGGGGGCCCCGGATGGCTACACCTTC.